The present TCR beta chain was sequenced within a study of beta chain features in type 1 diabetes. Study-level findings and limits: The study found moderately but significantly shorter TCRB CDR3s in all four CD4+ subsets of Type 1 diabetes patients. Type 1 diabetes patients showed fewer insertions and more deletions at VDJ junctions.

One heparinised blood draw, averaging roughly 120 mL, came from each donor. Sorting based on CD45RO/CCR7/CD25/CD127/CD95/CD27 separated CD4+ naive, central memory, regulatory and stem cell-like memory cells. Over 98% purity was reached by all sorted populations. Expressed TCRB transcripts were sequenced, since all the RNA that had been isolated was reverse transcribed. Sequencing was performed with immunoSEQ multiplex PCR; in TCRdb, only in-frame clones are kept and a portion is missing. The sample lists around 690,000 clones, approximately 13% occurring once. V was clipped by 6 bases and J by 2 bases, with 14 bases between them. CDR3 length: 15 residues. CDR1 and CDR2 from the germline V gene are SNHLY and FYNNEI. Details on this clone: Its antigen is currently unknown.

Sequencing used naive CD4+ T cells from blood. V usage is TRBV2 and J usage is TRBJ1-5; tentatively, D is TRBD1 (6 bases). The sequence derives from a young man with type 1 diabetes. Here the CDR3 DNA reads TGTGCCAGCAGGGCCCGGGACACCGGCAATCAGCCCCAGCATTTT. Translation: CASRARDTGNQPQHF.